The next 30 T cell receptor beta chains were all read from a single sample in a study of T cells in Graves' hyperthyroidism and ophthalmopathy. Authors of the study amplified TCR beta CDR3 regions from RNA transcripts. The primer set for the first-round RT-PCR of the TCR CDR3 was HTBI. One entry per CDR3 protein, called by TCRdb with MiXCR from the multiplex PCR reads. The sample holds about 350,000 distinct CDR3 sequences, about a sixth seen once. Specimen: blood. The origin of the receptors is a woman aged 40-49 years with Graves' ophthalmopathy.

This clonotype was seen ten or more times. The genes are TRBV9 and TRBJ2-2; D is uncertain. Germline lookup yields CDR1 SGDLS and CDR2 YYNGEE. The CDR3 extends over 15 amino acids. Trimming shortened V by 3 bases and J by 3 bases, and 12 bases separated the two germline ends. The CDR3 reads CASSDPPGYTGELFF. CDR3 coding DNA: TGTGCCAGCAGCGACCCCCCCGGTTACACCGGGGAGCTGTTTTTT.

V usage is TRBV12-3 or TRBV12-4 and J usage is TRBJ1-6, with TRBD1 identical over 7 bases. J gave up 8 bases and V 1 base, and 8 bases lay outside the gene matches. This CDR3 region has 16 residues. The CDR3 sequence: CASSLGPDRVYSPLHF. The CDR3 bases are TGTGCCAGCAGTTTAGGACCTGACAGGGTCTATTCACCCCTCCACTTT.

This clonotype was recorded many times. The chain carries TRBV27 and TRBJ2-7, with TRBD1 as a possible D gene (6 bases). V was pared by 3 bases and J by 7 bases, with 19 bases between. The germline gives CDR1 MNHEY, CDR2 SMNVEV (reference sequence). There are 15 residues in the CDR3. The CDR3 bases are TGTGCCAGCAGTTTCCGTGGACAGACGATGGGTGAGCAGTACTTC. It is translated as CASSFRGQTMGEQYF.

This clonotype was counted between two and nine times. This sequence joins TRBV20-1 and TRBJ2-2, with TRBD2 matching 8 bases. This CDR3 region has 14 residues. Germline V gene sequence: CDR1 DFQATT, CDR2 SNEGSKA (reference sequence). Trimming took 5 bases from V and 8 from J; bases not matched to a gene: 10. DNA for the CDR3: TGCAGTGCTCCAGCGGGGGCTCCCCGAGGGGAGCTGTTTTTT. This encodes CSAPAGAPRGELFF.

This clonotype was seen many times. The chain uses TRBV6-2 or TRBV6-3 and TRBJ2-5; possible D gene TRBD2, 5 bases. Trimming stripped 8 bases from V and 2 bases from J, with 12 bases between. The germline CDR1 and CDR2 sequences are MNHEY and SVGEGT. CDR3 length equals 13 residues. As DNA, the CDR3 is TGTGCCAGCCGCGGGCGGAGTCAAGAGACCCAGTACTTC. Its translation: CASRGRSQETQYF.

The sample holds many counts of this clonotype. CDR3 coding DNA: TGTGCCAGCAGTAACCTCCGACTAGCGGGATCGTACGAGCAGTACTTC. Translating gives CASSNLRLAGSYEQYF. The gene calls are TRBV6-2 or TRBV6-3 and TRBJ2-7, with 11 bases that match TRBD2. The CDR3 is made up of 16 amino acids. Trimming at V came to 5 bases and at J to 4 bases, leaving 10 bases not matched to a gene. Germline assignment: CDR1 MNHEY and CDR2 SVGEGT.

DNA of the CDR3: TGTGCCAGCAGCTTATTTAAAGGGTACGAGCAGTACTTC. It specifies CASSLFKGYEQYF. The rearrangement joins TRBV7-2 to TRBJ2-7; D not resolved. Germline assignment: CDR1 SGHTA and CDR2 FQGNSA. V was clipped by 2 bases and J by 4 bases, with 9 bases between them. The CDR3 length is 13 residues.

This clonotype was recorded at least ten times. This chain connects TRBV29-1 to TRBJ2-7; D is possibly TRBD2 (6 bases). This CDR3 is built from 15 residues. Germline CDR1 is SQVTM and CDR2 is ANQGSEA. V was shortened by 6 bases and J by 0 bases, with 18 bases between the two germline ends. The CDR3, as DNA: TGCAGCGTGGGGGGTGGGGCAGGAAACTCCTACGAGCAGTACTTC. This encodes CSVGGGAGNSYEQYF.

This clonotype was seen a few times. The rearrangement uses TRBV6-5 and TRBJ1-5; D call uncertain. The CDR3 length is 13 residues. Germline CDR1 and CDR2: MNHEY and SVGAGI. Trimming removed 6 bases at V and 9 bases at J, with 15 bases between. The CDR3 here is CASSPTPRSPQHF. The CDR3 nucleotides read TGTGCCAGCAGCCCTACACCCAGGTCGCCCCAGCATTTT.

CDR3 DNA: TGTGCCAGCAGTGATATACAGGGGATTCATCAGCCCCAGCATTTT. Amino acids: CASSDIQGIHQPQHF. The rearrangement joins TRBV6-1 to TRBJ1-5; the match to TRBD1 covers 7 bases. J lost 5 bases, V lost 3 bases, and 7 bases had no gene match. There are 15 residues in the CDR3. Germline CDR1 and CDR2: MNHNS and SASEGT.

At least ten counts were recorded for this clonotype. A junction boundary mismatches the germline segment, possibly from a read error. J is TRBJ1-1 and V is TRBV7-9; D is unresolved. The germline V gene has CDR1 SEHNR and CDR2 FQNEAQ (reference sequence). The CDR3 is 15 amino acids. For the CDR3, the DNA is TGTGCCAGCAGCTTAGTCCGTTCCAGGAACACTGAAGCTTCCTTT. As protein: CASSLVRSRNTEASF.

This clonotype turned up a few times. The CDR3 region is CAWASGGTQYF. The CDR3 DNA sequence: TGTGCCTGGGCTAGCGGGGGGACCCAGTACTTC. The chain joins TRBV30 to TRBJ2-5; 10 nucleotides match TRBD2. The CDR3 is made up of 11 amino acids. V shed 5 bases, J shed 7 bases, and the junction held 1 base outside the gene matches. The germline V gene has CDR1 GTSNPN and CDR2 SVGIG (reference sequence).

The J gene is TRBJ1-2, the V gene TRBV28; D unresolved. The V and J ends lost 4 bases and 7 bases respectively, with 13 bases between them. CDR1 is MDHEN and CDR2 is SYDVKM in the germline V gene. The length of the CDR3 is 13 residues. CDR3 nucleotides: TGTGCCAGCAGTTCCCCCAAAGTAGGTGGCTACACCTTC. It specifies CASSSPKVGGYTF.

This clonotype was seen repeatedly, ten times or more. The V gene is TRBV3-1, the J gene TRBJ2-1; TRBD2 matches 7 bases. Losses at the gene ends were 4 bases for V and 4 bases for J; bases not matched to a gene: 10. This CDR3 has 16 residues. The germline CDR1 and CDR2 sequences are LGHDT and YNNKEL (reference sequence). The CDR3 nucleotides read TGTGCCAGCAGCCTCCTCCTGGGAGGGAGGTACAATGAGCAGTTCTTC. Its protein product is CASSLLLGGRYNEQFF.

This clonotype appeared many times. V usage is TRBV19 and J usage is TRBJ2-6; perhaps TRBD2 as D (5 bases). The ends were cut back, 8 bases at V and 3 bases at J, with 14 bases in the middle. The CDR3 sequence is 15 residues long. Germline values: CDR1 LNHDA, CDR2 SQIVND (reference sequence). CDR3 sequence (DNA): TGTGCCAGTTGGAGTCCGGGGTATGGGGCCAACGTCCTGACTTTC. Translation: CASWSPGYGANVLTF.

This clonotype was seen ten or more times. The chain links TRBV7-3 to TRBJ1-1; D not certain. The V gene's germline CDR1 is SGHTA and CDR2 FQGTGA. V lost 3 bases, J lost 4 bases, and 12 bases lay in between. CDR3 length: 14 residues. In nucleotides, the CDR3 is TGTGCCAGCAGCTTGGCTGGGTCACCCACTGAAGCTTTCTTT. Translated, it gives CASSLAGSPTEAFF.

This clonotype was counted a few times. The chain combines TRBV29-1 with TRBJ1-2; 8 nucleotides match TRBD1. CDR3 length equals 12 residues. The J segment lost 8 bases and the V segment lost 7 bases, leaving 9 bases of the junction unmatched. Germline V gene data show CDR1 as SQVTM and CDR2 as ANQGSEA. CDR3 loop: CSDQTGVEGYTF. The DNA of the CDR3 is TGCAGCGACCAGACAGGGGTTGAGGGCTACACCTTC.

At least ten counts were recorded for this clonotype. The chain has TRBV28 and TRBJ2-7; 8 bases agree with TRBD2. V gave up 2 bases and J gave up 7 bases; unmatched junction bases: 7. CDR3 length: 14 amino acids. Germline-derived CDR1 and CDR2 are MDHEN and SYDVKM. The CDR3 is CASSLPAGAREQYF. CDR3 in DNA: TGTGCCAGCAGTTTACCAGCGGGAGCGCGGGAGCAGTACTTC.

There are many counts of this clonotype. The rearrangement links TRBV10-2 to TRBJ1-2; maybe TRBD1 (5 bases). The CDR3 totals 12 residues. Trimming took off 6 bases at V and 4 bases at J, with 9 bases between the two ends. From germline, CDR1 is WSHSY and CDR2 SAAADI. The CDR3: CASSDGTYGYTF. In DNA form, the CDR3 reads TGCGCCAGCAGCGACGGGACCTATGGCTACACCTTC.

Turning to this clonotype: A read error may account for a junction end that differs from germline. This chain links TRBV6-1 with TRBJ1-1; D not resolved. The CDR3 has 15 amino acids. CDR1 and CDR2 from the germline V gene are MNHNS and SASEGT. CDR3 nucleotide sequence: TGTGCCAGCAGGCCCTCGGTCGGCACACAGAACCAAGCTTGCTTT. It translates to CASRPSVGTQNQACF.

Ten or more counts support this clonotype. The chain links TRBV11-2 to TRBJ1-2; 7 bases align to TRBD1. Germline CDR1 reads SGHAT; CDR2 reads FQNNGV. The CDR3 length is 14 residues. Trimming took 2 bases from V and 4 from J; bases not matched to a gene: 4. The CDR3 nucleotides are TGTGCCAGCAGCTTACAGGGGGAAGTCTATGGCTACACCTTC. This gives the protein CASSLQGEVYGYTF. Filled out from reference TRBV11-2 and TRBJ1-2, the complete variable domain reads EAGVAQSPRYKIIEKRQSVAFWCNPISGHATLYWYQQILGQGPKLLIQFQNNGVVDDSQLPKDRFSAERLKGVDSTLKIQPAKLEDSAVYLCASSLQGEVYGYTFGSGTRLTVV.

At least ten counts were recorded for this clonotype. V usage is TRBV12-3 or TRBV12-4 and J usage is TRBJ1-1, with TRBD1 as a possible D gene (5 bases). The CDR3 has 13 residues. V lost 5 bases, J lost 8 bases, and 15 bases lay in between. The CDR3 region is CASSRRDGSEAFF. As DNA, the CDR3 is TGTGCCAGCAGTAGGAGGGACGGCTCCGAAGCTTTCTTT.

This rearrangement joins TRBV11-2 to TRBJ1-5; D may be TRBD1 (6 bases). Trimming stripped 5 bases from V and 6 bases from J, with 14 bases between. From germline, CDR1 is SGHAT and CDR2 FQNNGV. The CDR3 length is 14 residues. This CDR3 reads CASSAPGEGQPQHF. CDR3 nucleotides: TGTGCCAGCAGCGCCCCAGGGGAGGGTCAGCCCCAGCATTTT.

This clonotype was seen ten or more times. The chain carries TRBV28 and TRBJ1-2; no definite D call. The V gene lost 5 bases and the J gene lost 7 bases, with 11 bases spanning the gap. The CDR3 spans 12 residues. Per germline, CDR1 MDHEN and CDR2 SYDVKM. The CDR3 bases are TGTGCCAGCAGTCCCTGGTCCCGTGGCTACACCTTC. This codes for CASSPWSRGYTF.

The chain uses TRBV11-2 and TRBJ2-7; 8 bases are shared with TRBD2. Trimming took 5 bases from V and 3 from J; bases not matched to a gene: 15. From germline, CDR1 is SGHAT and CDR2 FQNNGV. The CDR3 covers 17 residues. As DNA, the CDR3 is TGTGCCAGCAGCACGACATCCGGGACTAGGGCGTACTACGAGCAGTACTTC. Protein sequence: CASSTTSGTRAYYEQYF.

The sample holds many counts of this clonotype. CDR3 loop: CASSELRLAGFQYF. The CDR3 nucleotides read TGTGCCAGCAGTGAACTTCGGCTAGCGGGATTTCAGTACTTC. The rearrangement links TRBV6-1 to TRBJ2-4, with 9 bases aligning to TRBD2. The V and J ends lost 2 bases and 11 bases, in that order; junction bases with no gene match: 7. This CDR3 is 14 amino acids long. Germline loops: CDR1 MNHNS, CDR2 SASEGT.

This clonotype occurred many times. The rearrangement links TRBV4-1 to TRBJ1-3; a weak D match, TRBD1 (5 bases). The CDR3 totals 13 residues. V was clipped by 2 bases and J by 5 bases, with 7 bases between them. Germline CDR1 reads MGHRA; CDR2 reads YSYEKL. Here the CDR3 DNA reads TGCGCCAGCAGCCAACCAGGGCGAAACACCATATATTTT. The encoded protein is CASSQPGRNTIYF.

In this sample, this clonotype turned up many times. Here the CDR3 DNA reads TGTGCCAGCAGCCCAGCCGGGGGGACAGAGAGAAATCAGCCCCAGCATTTT. This sequence encodes CASSPAGGTERNQPQHF. V usage is TRBV28 and J usage is TRBJ1-5, with 7 bases identical to TRBD1. CDR1 and CDR2 (germline): MDHEN, SYDVKM. The J segment lost 4 bases and the V segment lost 6 bases, leaving 15 bases of the junction unmatched. The CDR3 sequence is 17 residues long.

This clonotype was counted ten times or more. The gene calls are TRBV28 and TRBJ1-2; the match to TRBD1 covers 7 bases. The CDR3 loop spans 12 amino acids. Germline V gives CDR1 MDHEN, CDR2 SYDVKM. V shed 5 bases and J 8 bases; nucleotides not matched to a gene: 5. Written as DNA, the CDR3 is TGTGCCAGCAGTGGACAGGAGCGGGGCTACACCTTC. Protein sequence: CASSGQERGYTF.

On this clonotype: A single base separates this from a much larger clone, so it may be a read error. The chain uses TRBV20-1 and TRBJ2-4; D call uncertain. Germline CDR1 reads DFQATT; CDR2 reads SNEGSKA (reference sequence). V lost 5 bases and J 1 base, leaving 9 bases between the germline ends. CDR3 length: 13 amino acids. CDR3: CSAGLGAKNIQYF. The CDR3, as DNA: TGCAGTGCTGGGTTGGGGGCCAAAAACATTCAGTACTTC.